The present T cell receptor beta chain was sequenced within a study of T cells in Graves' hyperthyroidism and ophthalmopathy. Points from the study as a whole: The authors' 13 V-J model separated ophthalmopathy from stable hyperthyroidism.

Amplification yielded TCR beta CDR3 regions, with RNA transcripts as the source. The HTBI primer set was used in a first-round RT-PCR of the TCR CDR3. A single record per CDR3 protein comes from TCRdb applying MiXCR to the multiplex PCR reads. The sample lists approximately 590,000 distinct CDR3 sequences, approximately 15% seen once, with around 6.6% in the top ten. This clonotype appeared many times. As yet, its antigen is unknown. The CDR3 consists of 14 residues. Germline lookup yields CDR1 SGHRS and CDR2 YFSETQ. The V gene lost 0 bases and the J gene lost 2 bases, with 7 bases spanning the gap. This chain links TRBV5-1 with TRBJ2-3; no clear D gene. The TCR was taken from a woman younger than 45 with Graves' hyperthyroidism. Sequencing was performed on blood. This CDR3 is CASSLEATTDTQYF. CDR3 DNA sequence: TGCGCCAGCAGCTTGGAAGCAACCACAGATACGCAGTATTTT. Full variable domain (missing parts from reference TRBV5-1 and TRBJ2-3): KAGVTQTPRYLIKTRGQQVTLSCSPISGHRSVSWYQQTPGQGLQFLFEYFSETQRNKGNFPGRFSGRQFSNSRSEMNVSTLELGDSALYLCASSLEATTDTQYFGPGTRLTVL.